This TCR beta chain stems from a study of shared clonotypes between healthy human individuals (dated by TCRdb to between 2020 and 2021). Background on the whole study: A couple of women and a few men aged 18 to 49 years were included in the cohort. For each donor, CD4 naive and CD4 memory were each given three plates, CD8 naive was given two plates, and CD8 memory was given one plate. To estimate repertoire size and how much clonotype sharing occurs between individuals, the study deeply sequenced the blood TCR repertoires of roughly 5 healthy adults. To increase sequencing depth and limit assay-specific biases, TCR repertoire library preparation and sequencing were carried out by different laboratories using diverse techniques. Between about 0.94 and 8.9 billion PBMCs per donor were obtained by leukapheresis. On the study overall, not on this receptor specifically: Rarefaction of sorted-subset datasets indicated incomplete sequencing despite the large sequencing depth. Naive subsets generally had larger estimated clonotype richness than memory subsets did. Pairwise subsampling indicated that sequencing depth was expected to affect the degree of clonotype sharing among donors. Because the study included only a small number of donors, the genetic and exposure-history diversity represented was limited. Sharing across a few donors was observed for around 5% of naive CD4, over 3% of naive CD8, about 2.5% of memory CD4, and approximately 0.41% of memory CD8 clonotypes. Clonotypes shared by all four sorted-subset donors showed higher generation probabilities than non-shared clonotypes. Sampling was restricted to blood, and TCR repertoires in tissue are likely to differ from TCR repertoires in blood.

On this clone: There is no known antigen for this receptor. Per-base qualities were not stored, and no clone one base away is much larger.

The cysteine opens and the phenylalanine closes a CDR3 of 15 amino acids. Just the 45-base CDR3 DNA is kept, in frame starting at base 1. From a lookup of the germline V gene, CDR1 and CDR2 are SGHTA and FQGNSA. V and J lose 4 bases and 6 bases, and a span of 19 bases separates them. CD8 naive samples were obtained by positive selection for CCR7 among CD45RO-negative cells, yielding a CD45RA+CCR7+ population from which TemRA cells were excluded. The donors were healthy, HIV-negative adults who had no recently reported acute infections or vaccinations. Every donor was a Caucasian adult residing in Nashville, Tennessee, USA. After blood collection by leukapheresis, PBMCs were isolated using Ficoll-Histopaque density gradient centrifugation and then cryopreserved in the vapor phase of liquid nitrogen. Purity and quantity of every magnetically sorted T cell population were checked by analytical flow cytometry. Each sorted fraction had its genomic DNA isolated and then quantified by UV absorbance on a Nanodrop 2000c.

Using the deep immunoSEQ assay, multiplex PCR amplified TCR CDR3 regions from genomic DNA. For each cell subset, the extracted genomic DNA was distributed evenly across all wells of several immunoSEQ 96-well plates, and each plate served as one replicate. For sorted subsets, each replicate PCR was loaded with approximately 0.2 ug genomic DNA, equivalent to 30,000 or so T cell genomes. The purified libraries were quantified using a Qubit 3.0 fluorometer, sized with a Bioanalyzer 2100, and then quantified again using the KAPA Library Quantification kit. Every immunoSEQ 96-well plate was sequenced on a dedicated single-read 150-cycle Illumina NextSeq 550 flow cell. The published analysis was carried out like this. Because only junctional sequences without quality scores were contained in the immunoSEQ output, filtering matching that applied to full-length reads could not be performed. Sequences were annotated with PyIR, a Python wrapper for IgBLAST v1.9, and V/J genes and CDR3 were assigned using IMGT germline references. Reads with weak V/J assignments (E-value above 1e-6), missing CDR3, stop codons, out-of-frame junctions, or ambiguous translated residues were removed. A V3J clonotype was defined by an identical inferred V gene, J gene, and CDR3 amino acid sequence. The percentage overlap between two repertoires was calculated by dividing the number of shared unique clonotypes by the size of the smaller repertoire. Richness of each repertoire was evaluated using RTK rarefaction, the Chao1 estimator, and Recon v2.1 estimates of unobserved clonotypes. Generation probabilities were computed with OLGA for all TCRbeta clonotypes obtained by the gDNA method from four donors. Entries here come from immuneACCESS through TCRdb and include only in-frame sequences with V and J called. Some clones fail to appear in such tables; in the studies checked, an unresolved V gene covers under half of the shortfall, and the cause of the remainder is unknown. The DNA gave D and trimming, while V, J and clone size come from that table. Across this sample there are 1.5 million to 2.5 million clones, with about 95% seen only once. 0.95% to 1.5% of the sample rests with the top ten.

Recombination joined TRBV7-2 with TRBJ2-7; the D gene assignment is perhaps TRBD1 or TRBD2, with each matching 5 bases. Material: naive CD8+ T cells sorted from blood. Taken with the paper, the label for cell subset or site translates to: CD45RA+CCR7+. This TCR was sampled from a man aged 18 to 35 in good health. The CDR3 here reads CASSSDLGASSEQYF. In nucleotides, the sequence is TGTGCCAGCAGCTCCGACCTCGGGGCTAGCTCCGAGCAGTACTTC.